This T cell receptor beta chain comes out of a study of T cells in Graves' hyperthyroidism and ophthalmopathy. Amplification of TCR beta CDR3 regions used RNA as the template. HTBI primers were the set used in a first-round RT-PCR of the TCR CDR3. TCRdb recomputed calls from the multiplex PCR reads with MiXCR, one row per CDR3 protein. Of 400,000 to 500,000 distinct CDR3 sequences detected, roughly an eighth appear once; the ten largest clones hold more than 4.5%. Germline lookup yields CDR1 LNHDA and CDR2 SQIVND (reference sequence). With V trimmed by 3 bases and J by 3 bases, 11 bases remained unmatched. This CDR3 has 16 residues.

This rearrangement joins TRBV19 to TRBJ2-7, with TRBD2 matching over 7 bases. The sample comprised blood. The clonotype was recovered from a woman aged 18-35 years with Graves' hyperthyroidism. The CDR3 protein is CASSIEGGRFGYEQYF. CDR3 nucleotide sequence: TGTGCCAGTAGTATCGAAGGCGGGAGATTCGGCTACGAGCAGTACTTC.